The 27 T cell receptor beta chains below come from one sample, sequenced in a study of OX40 agonist ivuxolimab in advanced cancers. TCRdb's table, derived via immunoSEQ multiplex PCR, lists solely in-frame clones and lacks some. The profile shows around 19,000 clones, approximately 83% of them singletons. The sample consisted of CD4+ or CD8+ T cells sorted from blood, taken in a trial of the OX40 agonist ivuxolimab. These receptors all come from an adult with an advanced solid tumor such as melanoma, head and neck, liver or kidney cancer.

This clone was observed a few times. This chain joins TRBV4-1 and TRBJ1-5; D may be TRBD1 (5 bases). V lost 4 bases to trimming and J lost 9 bases, with 16 bases between them. Germline CDR1 and CDR2: MGHRA and YSYEKL. CDR3 length: 14 residues. The CDR3 here is CASSRGPPEPPQHF. In nucleotides, the CDR3 is TGCGCCAGCAGCCGGGGACCACCGGAACCGCCCCAGCATTTT.

The chain combines TRBV11-2 with TRBJ2-7; D unclear. The V gene lost 5 bases and the J gene lost 1 base, with 9 bases spanning the gap. Germline V gene lookup returns CDR1 SGHAT and CDR2 FQNNGV. This CDR3 has 13 amino acids. The CDR3 protein is CASSPGPSYEQYF. The CDR3 nucleotides read TGTGCCAGCAGCCCAGGTCCGTCCTACGAGCAGTACTTC.

The rearrangement links TRBV28 to TRBJ1-1; a weak D match, TRBD1 (6 bases). The CDR3 length is 15 residues. CDR1 is MDHEN, CDR2 SYDVKM, per germline. Deletions cut 7 bases from V and 3 bases from J, with 18 bases between. The chain's CDR3 is CASTIGGPSDTEAFF. CDR3 bases: TGTGCCAGCACTATAGGGGGACCTTCCGACACTGAAGCTTTCTTT.

V and J are TRBV6-5 and TRBJ1-4, with 7 bases that match TRBD1. Unmatched junction bases numbered 5, after V lost 5 bases and J lost 5 bases. Looked up from germline, CDR1 is MNHEY and CDR2 is SVGAGI. This CDR3 is 14 amino acids long. In DNA form, the CDR3 reads TGTGCCAGCAGTGAGGGCAGGGGGAATGAAAAACTGTTTTTT. This encodes CASSEGRGNEKLFF.

The chain joins TRBV5-1 to TRBJ2-5, with D perhaps assigned TRBD1 or TRBD2 (5 bases each). This CDR3 has 11 residues. V lost 0 bases to trimming and J lost 9 bases, with 6 bases between them. The germline V gene encodes CDR1 SGHRS and CDR2 YFSETQ. CDR3 coding DNA: TGCGCCAGCAGCTTGGGGGGGTCCCAGTACTTC. Its protein product is CASSLGGSQYF.

The V gene is TRBV4-1, the J gene TRBJ2-3; D is ambiguous. The CDR3 extends over 16 amino acids. Germline CDR1 is MGHRA and CDR2 is YSYEKL. V shed 3 bases and J shed 1 base, with 14 bases lying between them. CDR3 protein: CASSQSLRLGTDTQYF. CDR3 bases: TGCGCCAGCAGCCAGTCCCTGAGACTCGGCACAGATACGCAGTATTTT.

The rearrangement joins TRBV7-9 to TRBJ2-7; TRBD1 or TRBD2 may be the D gene (5 bases each). The CDR3 contains 19 residues. Germline lookup yields CDR1 SEHNR and CDR2 FQNEAQ (reference sequence). Trimming shortened V by 5 bases and J by 0 bases, and 26 bases separated the two germline ends. CDR3 DNA sequence: TGTGCCAGCAGCCCCTACCAGGGACCGGACATCCTAAGCTCCTACGAGCAGTACTTC. Translation: CASSPYQGPDILSSYEQYF. The variable domain in full, completed from reference TRBV7-9 and TRBJ2-7, reads DTGVSQNPRHKITKRGQNVTFRCDPISEHNRLYWYRQTLGQGPEFLTYFQNEAQLEKSRLLSDRFSAERPKGSFSTLEIQRTEQGDSAMYLCASSPYQGPDILSSYEQYFGPGTRLTVT.

This clone was picked up a small number of times. The chain has TRBV6-1 and TRBJ1-2; TRBD1 matches at 7 bases. V lost 7 bases to trimming and J lost 4 bases; unmatched junction nucleotides: 6. The CDR3 consists of 13 residues. Germline lookup yields CDR1 MNHNS and CDR2 SASEGT. The CDR3 DNA sequence: TGTGCCAGCAAGACAGGGTACGCCTATGGCTACACCTTC. It translates to CASKTGYAYGYTF.

This sequence joins TRBV5-1 and TRBJ2-1, with 9 positions matching TRBD2. Per the germline V gene, CDR1 is SGHRS and CDR2 is YFSETQ. With 0 bases clipped from V and 5 bases from J, the junction kept 6 bases outside the gene matches. The CDR3 runs to 16 residues. The CDR3: CASSLAIAGANNEQFF. The CDR3 nucleotides read TGCGCCAGCAGCTTGGCGATAGCGGGAGCCAACAATGAGCAGTTCTTC.

The chain links TRBV5-1 to TRBJ2-3; D may match TRBD1 or TRBD2 (5 bases each). V was clipped by 4 bases and J by 7 bases, with 10 bases between them. This CDR3 is 12 amino acids long. Germline V gene lookup returns CDR1 SGHRS and CDR2 YFSETQ. CDR3 sequence: CASSPRGHTQYF. The CDR3 coding sequence is TGCGCCAGCAGCCCCCGGGGACATACGCAGTATTTT.

This rearrangement joins TRBV30 to TRBJ2-2; D may be TRBD1 or TRBD2 (5 bases each). The germline CDR1 and CDR2 sequences are GTSNPN and SVGIG (reference sequence). This CDR3 comprises 13 residues. V lost 0 bases and J lost 3, with 5 bases in between. The CDR3 protein is CAWSVGDTGELFF. DNA of the CDR3: TGTGCCTGGAGTGTGGGGGACACCGGGGAGCTGTTTTTT.

This clone has a handful of counts. The rearrangement links TRBV30 to TRBJ1-5; possible D gene TRBD1, 5 bases. The CDR3 length is 13 residues. Germline-derived CDR1 and CDR2 are GTSNPN and SVGIG (reference sequence). Trimming took 2 bases from V and 4 from J, leaving 9 bases between them. CDR3 sequence reads: CAWSQAGNQPQHF. CDR3 nucleotides: TGTGCCTGGAGTCAGGCAGGGAATCAGCCCCAGCATTTT.

J is TRBJ2-1 and V is TRBV7-2; 8 bases are shared with TRBD2. The CDR3 runs to 14 residues. The V gene end was trimmed by 1 base and the J gene end by 8 bases; junction bases not matched to a gene: 4. The germline V gene encodes CDR1 SGHTA and CDR2 FQGNSA. In nucleotides, the CDR3 is TGTGCCAGCAGCTTAGGAGGCGGGGGGCATGAGCAGTTCTTC. Protein sequence: CASSLGGGGHEQFF.

J is TRBJ2-3 and V is TRBV4-1; no clear D gene. V lost 0 bases and J lost 4, with 5 bases in between. CDR3 length: 13 residues. Germline lookup yields CDR1 MGHRA and CDR2 YSYEKL. The CDR3 nucleotides read TGCGCCAGCAGCCAAGAAATGGCAGATACGCAGTATTTT. Translation gives CASSQEMADTQYF.

The chain recombines TRBV14 with TRBJ2-7; D remains unclear. Trimming took off 4 bases at V and 3 bases at J, with 10 bases between the two ends. From germline, CDR1 is SGHDN and CDR2 FVKESK. The CDR3 covers 13 residues. CDR3 region: CASSPLISYEQYF. The CDR3 nucleotides read TGTGCCAGCAGCCCGCTGATAAGCTACGAGCAGTACTTC. Combining the CDR3 with reference TRBV14 and TRBJ2-7 gives the whole variable domain EAGVTQFPSHSVIEKGQTVTLRCDPISGHDNLYWYRRVMGKEIKFLLHFVKESKQDESGMPNNRFLAERTGGTYSTLKVQPAELEDSGVYFCASSPLISYEQYFGPGTRLTVT.

This clone was seen a handful of times. The J gene is TRBJ1-2, the V gene TRBV2, with D tentatively TRBD1 (5 bases). Germline V gene lookup returns CDR1 SNHLY and CDR2 FYNNEI. V lost 7 bases, J lost 4 bases, and 19 bases lay in between. This CDR3 spans 15 amino acids. The CDR3, as DNA: TGTGCCAGCACCGAAAGGGGCACGGGATTCTATGGCTACACCTTC. Translation: CASTERGTGFYGYTF.

The rearrangement links TRBV6-5 to TRBJ2-7; either TRBD1 or TRBD2 may supply D (5 bases each). Germline V CDR1 and CDR2: MNHEY, SVGAGI. Trimming removed 9 bases from V and 1 base from J, with 16 bases in between. The CDR3 runs to 14 residues. The CDR3 bases are TGTGCCAGTAAATGGGGGATAGAATCCTACGAGCAGTACTTC. As protein: CASKWGIESYEQYF.

The chain recombines TRBV6-5 with TRBJ2-7; 7 bases are shared with TRBD2. The CDR3 is 15 residues long. Looked up from germline, CDR1 is MNHEY and CDR2 is SVGAGI. V was clipped by 2 bases and J by 0 bases; unmatched bases: 4. CDR3 DNA sequence: TGTGCCAGCAGTTACGTGGGAGGGAGCTCCTACGAGCAGTACTTC. Translated, it gives CASSYVGGSSYEQYF.

The chain employs TRBV7-9 and TRBJ2-2, with D possibly being TRBD1 (5 bases). This CDR3 has 16 residues. Germline CDR1 is SEHNR and CDR2 is FQNEAQ (reference sequence). Trimming shortened V by 6 bases and J by 1 base, and 15 bases separated the two germline ends. CDR3 residues: CASSYSGTGNTGELFF. Here the CDR3 DNA reads TGTGCCAGCAGTTACTCCGGCACAGGGAACACCGGGGAGCTGTTTTTT.

The V call is TRBV6-6, the J call TRBJ2-3; 9 bases align to TRBD2. V lost 7 bases, J lost 4 bases, and 6 bases stayed unmatched. The CDR3 runs to 14 residues. The germline gives CDR1 MNHNY, CDR2 SVGAGI (reference sequence). CDR3 DNA: TGTGCCAGCACCCCGGGACTAGCTTCAGATACGCAGTATTTT. This translates into CASTPGLASDTQYF.

The J gene is TRBJ1-1, the V gene TRBV28, with D possibly matching TRBD1 (5 bases). CDR3 length equals 14 residues. Germline V gene data show CDR1 as MDHEN and CDR2 as SYDVKM. V was trimmed by 5 bases and J by 7 bases, leaving 17 bases between them. The CDR3 DNA sequence: TGTGCCAGCAGTCCCATCCCCGACAGCGATGAAGCTTTCTTT. Translated: CASSPIPDSDEAFF.

A few counts support this clone. The V call is TRBV7-6, the J call TRBJ2-3; D may be TRBD1 (5 bases). This CDR3 has 14 residues. V lost 2 bases to trimming and J lost 0 bases, with 6 bases between them. Germline loops: CDR1 SGHVS, CDR2 FNYEAQ. The CDR3 coding sequence is TGTGCCAGCAGCTTATGGGGCAGCACAGATACGCAGTATTTT. It translates to CASSLWGSTDTQYF. Drawing the rest from reference TRBV7-6 and TRBJ2-3, the complete variable domain is GAGVSQSPRYKVTKRGQDVALRCDPISGHVSLYWYRQALGQGPEFLTYFNYEAQQDKSGLPNDRFSAERPEGSISTLTIQRTEQRDSAMYRCASSLWGSTDTQYFGPGTRLTVL.

The chain is built from TRBV13 and TRBJ2-1, with TRBD2 matching over 10 bases. The J segment lost 8 bases and the V segment lost 2 bases, leaving 6 bases of the junction unmatched. Germline V gene data show CDR1 as PRHDT and CDR2 as FYEKMQ (reference sequence). This CDR3 has 15 amino acids. The DNA of the CDR3 is TGTGCCAGCAGCTTACTTGCTAGCGGGAGCTATGAGCAGTTCTTC. This translates into CASSLLASGSYEQFF.

This chain links TRBV2 with TRBJ2-3; D may be TRBD2 (7 bases). Germline V gene data show CDR1 as SNHLY and CDR2 as FYNNEI. V gave up 8 bases and J gave up 1 base, with 25 bases separating them. This CDR3 is built from 18 residues. For the CDR3, the DNA is TGTGCCAGCGGGTACGGGGGAGTCGGGGGGCAGGGCACAGATACGCAGTATTTT. It translates to CASGYGGVGGQGTDTQYF.

The rearrangement links TRBV5-4 to TRBJ1-5; a weak D match, TRBD1 (5 bases). The germline gives CDR1 SGHNT, CDR2 YYREEE (reference sequence). V dropped 6 bases and J dropped 3 bases, with 13 bases sitting between them. The length of the CDR3 is 14 residues. CDR3 in DNA: TGTGCCAGCAAACCGGGACCTGACAATCAGCCCCAGCATTTT. It is translated as CASKPGPDNQPQHF.

The chain carries TRBV5-4 and TRBJ1-2; maybe TRBD1 (6 bases). The CDR3 extends over 16 amino acids. Trimming removed 1 base from V and 5 bases from J, with 18 bases in between. The V gene's germline CDR1 is SGHNT and CDR2 YYREEE (reference sequence). In nucleotides, the CDR3 is TGTGCCAGCAGCTTGTGGGGGGGCAGGAAACCTTATGGCTACACCTTC. It codes for CASSLWGGRKPYGYTF. Full variable domain (remainder filled in from reference TRBV5-4 and TRBJ1-2): ETGVTQSPTHLIKTRGQQVTLRCSSQSGHNTVSWYQQALGQGPQFIFQYYREEENGRGNFPPRFSGLQFPNYSSELNVNALELDDSALYLCASSLWGGRKPYGYTFGSGTRLTVV.

This clone was seen once. This chain connects TRBV27 to TRBJ2-1, with TRBD2 identical over 15 bases. V shed 3 bases, J shed 6 bases, and the junction held 6 bases outside the gene matches. The CDR3 is made up of 17 amino acids. Germline V lookup: CDR1 MNHEY, CDR2 SMNVEV (reference sequence). The CDR3 nucleotides are TGTGCCAGCAGTTTCCCTCCGGGACTAGCGGGAGGCAATGAGCAGTTCTTC. Translating it yields CASSFPPGLAGGNEQFF.